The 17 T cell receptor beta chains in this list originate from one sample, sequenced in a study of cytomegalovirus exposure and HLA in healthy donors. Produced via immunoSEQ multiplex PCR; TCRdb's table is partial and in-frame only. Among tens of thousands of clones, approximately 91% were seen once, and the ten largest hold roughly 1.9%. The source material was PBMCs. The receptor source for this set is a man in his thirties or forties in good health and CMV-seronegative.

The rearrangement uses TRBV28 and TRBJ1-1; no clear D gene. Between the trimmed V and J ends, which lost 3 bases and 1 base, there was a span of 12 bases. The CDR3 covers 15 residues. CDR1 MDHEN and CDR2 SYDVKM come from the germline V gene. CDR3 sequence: CASSLGSQSNTEAFF. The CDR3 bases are TGTGCCAGCAGTTTGGGGAGCCAGTCGAACACTGAAGCTTTCTTT.

The CDR3 spells CASSPGQANYGYTF. The DNA of the CDR3 is TGCGCCAGCAGCCCAGGACAGGCGAACTATGGCTACACCTTC. V is TRBV5-1 and J is TRBJ1-2; 7 bases agree with TRBD1. The CDR3 extends over 14 amino acids. In germline, CDR1 is SGHRS, CDR2 YFSETQ. Losses at the gene ends were 4 bases for V and 2 bases for J; bases not matched to a gene: 5.

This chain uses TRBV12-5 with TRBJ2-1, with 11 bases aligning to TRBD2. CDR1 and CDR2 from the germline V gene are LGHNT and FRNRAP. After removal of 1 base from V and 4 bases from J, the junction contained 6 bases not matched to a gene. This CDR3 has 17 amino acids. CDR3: CASGLALGLADYNEQFF. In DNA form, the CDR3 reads TGTGCTAGTGGTTTGGCCTTGGGACTAGCGGATTACAATGAGCAGTTCTTC.

This chain's CDR3 is CASGEGQAFSGELFF. Here the CDR3 DNA reads TGTGCCAGCGGCGAGGGACAGGCTTTTAGTGGGGAGCTGTTTTTT. The gene calls are TRBV2 and TRBJ2-2; 8 nucleotides line up with TRBD1. Losses at the gene ends were 8 bases for V and 8 bases for J; bases not matched to a gene: 13. This CDR3 is built from 15 residues. Per the germline V gene, CDR1 is SNHLY and CDR2 is FYNNEI.

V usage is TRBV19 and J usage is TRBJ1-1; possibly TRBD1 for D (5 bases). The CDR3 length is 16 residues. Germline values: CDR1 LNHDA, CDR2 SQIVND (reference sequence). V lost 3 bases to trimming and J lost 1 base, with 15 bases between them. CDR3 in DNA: TGTGCCAGTAGTATTCTGCGGGGCGAGGAGAACACTGAAGCTTTCTTT. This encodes CASSILRGEENTEAFF.

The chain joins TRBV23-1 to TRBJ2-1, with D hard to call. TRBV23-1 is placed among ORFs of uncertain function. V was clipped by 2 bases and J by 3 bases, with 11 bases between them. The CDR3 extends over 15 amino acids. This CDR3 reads CASSQDLGDYNEQFF. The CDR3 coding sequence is TGCGCCAGCAGTCAAGACCTAGGAGACTACAATGAGCAGTTCTTC.

The CDR3: CASSLNRDQPQHF. In nucleotides, the CDR3 is TGTGCCAGCAGCTTAAACAGGGATCAGCCCCAGCATTTT. The chain links TRBV7-3 to TRBJ1-5; tentatively, D is TRBD1 (6 bases). CDR3 length: 13 residues. V lost 1 base, J lost 5 bases, and 6 bases lay in between. Germline V CDR1 and CDR2: SGHTA, FQGTGA.

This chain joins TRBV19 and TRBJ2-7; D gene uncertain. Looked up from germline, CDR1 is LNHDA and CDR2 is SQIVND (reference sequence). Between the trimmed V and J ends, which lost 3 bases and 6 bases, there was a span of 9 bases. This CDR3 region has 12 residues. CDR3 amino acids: CASSIRGSEQYF. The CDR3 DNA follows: TGTGCCAGTAGTATCCGAGGTAGCGAGCAGTACTTC.

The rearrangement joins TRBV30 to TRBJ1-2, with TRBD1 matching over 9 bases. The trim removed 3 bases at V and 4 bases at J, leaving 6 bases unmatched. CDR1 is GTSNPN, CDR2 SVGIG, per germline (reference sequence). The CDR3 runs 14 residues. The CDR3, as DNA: TGTGCCTGGAGGAGGACAGGGGAGGGCTATGGCTACACCTTC. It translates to CAWRRTGEGYGYTF.

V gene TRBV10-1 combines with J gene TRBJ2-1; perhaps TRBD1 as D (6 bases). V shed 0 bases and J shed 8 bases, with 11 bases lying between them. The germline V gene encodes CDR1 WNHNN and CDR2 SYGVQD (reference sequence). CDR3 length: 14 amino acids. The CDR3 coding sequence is TGCGCCAGCAGTGAGTCGATCAGGGGCGATGAGCAGTTCTTC. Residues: CASSESIRGDEQFF.

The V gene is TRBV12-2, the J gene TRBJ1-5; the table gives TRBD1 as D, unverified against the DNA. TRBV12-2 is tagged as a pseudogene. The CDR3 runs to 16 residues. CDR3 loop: CASRLGGQGSNQPQHF. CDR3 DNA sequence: TGTGCAAGTCGCTTAGGGGGACAGGGCAGCAATCAGCCCCAGCATTTT.

The DNA of the CDR3 is TGTGCCAGCAGTTACTCGTCGGGGGACACTGAAGCTTTCTTT. Its translation is CASSYSSGDTEAFF. The chain employs TRBV6-5 and TRBJ1-1; D possibly corresponds to TRBD1 (5 bases). Trimming stripped 0 bases from V and 3 bases from J, with 8 bases between. CDR1 MNHEY and CDR2 SVGAGI come from the germline V gene. There are 14 residues in the CDR3.

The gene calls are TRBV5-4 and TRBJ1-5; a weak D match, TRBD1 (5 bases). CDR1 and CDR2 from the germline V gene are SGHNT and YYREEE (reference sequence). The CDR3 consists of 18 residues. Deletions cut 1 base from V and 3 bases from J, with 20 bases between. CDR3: CASSLWVPGAADNQPQHF. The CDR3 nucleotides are TGTGCCAGCAGCTTGTGGGTCCCTGGGGCCGCGGACAATCAGCCCCAGCATTTT.

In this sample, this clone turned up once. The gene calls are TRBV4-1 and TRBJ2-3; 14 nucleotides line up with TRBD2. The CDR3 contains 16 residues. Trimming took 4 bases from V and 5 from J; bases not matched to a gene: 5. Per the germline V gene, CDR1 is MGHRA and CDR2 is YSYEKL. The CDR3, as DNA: TGCGCCAGCAGCCCGAGGACTAGCGGGGGGCAAGATACGCAGTATTTT. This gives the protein CASSPRTSGGQDTQYF.

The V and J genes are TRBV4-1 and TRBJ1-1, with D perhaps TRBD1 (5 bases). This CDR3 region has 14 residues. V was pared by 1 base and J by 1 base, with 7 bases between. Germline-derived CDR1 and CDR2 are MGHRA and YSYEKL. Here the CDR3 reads CASSQAQGNTEAFF. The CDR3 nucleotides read TGCGCCAGCAGCCAAGCGCAGGGGAACACTGAAGCTTTCTTT.

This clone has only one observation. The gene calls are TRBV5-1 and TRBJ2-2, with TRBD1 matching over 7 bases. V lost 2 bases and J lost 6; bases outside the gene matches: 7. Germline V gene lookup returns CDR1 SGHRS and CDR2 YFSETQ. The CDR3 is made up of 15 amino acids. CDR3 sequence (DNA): TGCGCCAGCAGCTTAGACAGGGTTCGTGCCGGGGAGCTGTTTTTT. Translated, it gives CASSLDRVRAGELFF.

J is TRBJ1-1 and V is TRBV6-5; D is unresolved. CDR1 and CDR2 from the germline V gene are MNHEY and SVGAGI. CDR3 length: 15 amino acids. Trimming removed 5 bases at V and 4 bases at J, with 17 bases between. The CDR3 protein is CASSRPTRDSTEAFF. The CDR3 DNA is TGTGCCAGCAGTCGACCTACTAGGGATAGCACTGAAGCTTTCTTT.